The 15 T cell receptor beta chains in this list originate from one sample, sequenced in a study of CXCR3-negative and CXCR3-positive naive CD8 T cells. The TRB cDNA libraries were prepared by 5' RACE with UMI labels. One entry per CDR3 protein, without DNA, is what TCRdb gives after re-calling the 5' RACE reads. This sample's table has about 7,200 distinct CDR3 sequences. The sample was naive CXCR3- CD8+ T cells from blood. Subset reported: CD45RO-CCR7+CD27+CD95- naive CD8+ T cells lacking CXCR3 (TNR3-). Every receptor here comes from a human donor in good health. Some clones in this sample may be carry-over from other donors' samples.

Measured by frequency, this clonotype is medium-sized (0.01 to 0.1%). The chain combines TRBV27 with TRBJ1-2; the TRBD1 assignment by TCRdb is unverifiable without DNA. Germline lookup yields CDR1 MNHEY and CDR2 SMNVEV (reference sequence). The CDR3 contains 17 residues. Here the CDR3 reads CASSLSVGQLLDYGYTF.

The V and J genes are TRBV2 and TRBJ1-2; TCRdb picks TRBD1, but there is no DNA to check that call. The CDR3 is 14 amino acids. Germline CDR1 reads SNHLY; CDR2 reads FYNNEI. CDR3 protein: CASSNSFGGGGYTF.

This clonotype ranks as medium-sized in terms of frequency. The gene calls are TRBV20-1 and TRBJ1-1; TCRdb's D gene call, TRBD1, goes unchecked for lack of DNA. The germline CDR1 and CDR2 sequences are DFQATT and SNEGSKA (reference sequence). CDR3 size: 15 residues. The CDR3 protein is CSARNRDRGITEAFF.

The rearrangement links TRBV19 to TRBJ2-1; TCRdb selects TRBD1, and the lack of DNA leaves this call unchecked. The CDR3 has 14 residues. The germline CDR1 and CDR2 sequences are LNHDA and SQIVND (reference sequence). The CDR3 region is CASSIDHRGSEQFF.

In terms of frequency, this clonotype is medium-sized (0.01 to 0.1%). This chain links TRBV20-1 with TRBJ2-1; the TCRdb call, TRBD1, lacks DNA for checking. The germline V gene encodes CDR1 DFQATT and CDR2 SNEGSKA (reference sequence). The CDR3 contains 14 residues. CDR3 loop: CSASGTPSYNEQFF.

The chain has TRBV6-5 and TRBJ1-2. Germline loops: CDR1 MNHEY, CDR2 SVGAGI. This CDR3 comprises 12 residues. This chain's CDR3 is CASSYGGYGYTF.

The chain joins TRBV30 to TRBJ2-1; there is no DNA to check the TCRdb D call of TRBD1. Germline values: CDR1 GTSNPN, CDR2 SVGIG (reference sequence). The CDR3 extends over 19 amino acids. The CDR3 reads CAWSPKFPGQGWVVNEQFF. Supplemented by reference TRBV30 and TRBJ2-1, the full variable domain reads SQTIHQWPATLVQPVGSPLSLECTVEGTSNPNLYWYRQAAGRGLQLLFYSVGIGQISSEVPQNLSASRPQDRQFILSSKKLLLSDSGFYLCAWSPKFPGQGWVVNEQFFGPGTRLTVL.

This clonotype is labeled medium-sized based on frequency. V and J are TRBV20-1 and TRBJ1-1. The CDR3 contains 13 residues. Germline V CDR1 and CDR2: DFQATT, SNEGSKA (reference sequence). CDR3 sequence reads: CSARDGLFTEAFF.

V is TRBV5-1 and J is TRBJ2-3; TCRdb picks TRBD1, but there is no DNA to check that call. CDR3 length equals 14 residues. The V gene's germline CDR1 is SGHRS and CDR2 YFSETQ. CDR3 amino acids: CASSPDRDPDTQYF.

By frequency, this clonotype registers medium-sized (0.01 to 0.1%). J is TRBJ1-5 and V is TRBV27. Germline CDR1 MNHEY, CDR2 SMNVEV (reference sequence). The CDR3 consists of 14 residues. The CDR3 here is CASSPGLSDQPQHF.

Judged by frequency, this clonotype is medium-sized (0.01 to 0.1%). The chain has TRBV6-6 and TRBJ2-1. CDR1 and CDR2 (germline): MNHNY, SVGAGI (reference sequence). The CDR3 loop spans 11 amino acids. The CDR3 region is CAIQIGSEQFF.

Considering frequency, this clonotype is medium-sized. V is TRBV18 and J is TRBJ2-5; TCRdb indicates TRBD2, and absent DNA this call remains unverified. From germline, CDR1 is KGHSH and CDR2 LQKENI. The CDR3 extends over 18 amino acids. This CDR3 reads CASSRGRLAEAFQETQYF.

The chain uses TRBV5-6 and TRBJ2-1; the D gene TCRdb calls, TRBD1, cannot be checked with no DNA. In germline, CDR1 is SGHDT, CDR2 YYEEEE. The CDR3 is made up of 15 amino acids. The CDR3 protein is CASSLGTGPGNEQFF.

CDR3 region: CSVEGQAFSEQFF. The V and J genes are TRBV29-1 and TRBJ2-1; TCRdb proposes TRBD1, but this gene call is untestable without DNA. The germline V gene has CDR1 SQVTM and CDR2 ANQGSEA. The length of the CDR3 is 13 residues.

The rearrangement joins TRBV20-1 to TRBJ2-1; the D call from TCRdb, TRBD2, cannot be confirmed without DNA. CDR1 DFQATT and CDR2 SNEGSKA come from the germline V gene (reference sequence). CDR3 length: 14 residues. This chain's CDR3 is CSAGPGLNTIEQFF.